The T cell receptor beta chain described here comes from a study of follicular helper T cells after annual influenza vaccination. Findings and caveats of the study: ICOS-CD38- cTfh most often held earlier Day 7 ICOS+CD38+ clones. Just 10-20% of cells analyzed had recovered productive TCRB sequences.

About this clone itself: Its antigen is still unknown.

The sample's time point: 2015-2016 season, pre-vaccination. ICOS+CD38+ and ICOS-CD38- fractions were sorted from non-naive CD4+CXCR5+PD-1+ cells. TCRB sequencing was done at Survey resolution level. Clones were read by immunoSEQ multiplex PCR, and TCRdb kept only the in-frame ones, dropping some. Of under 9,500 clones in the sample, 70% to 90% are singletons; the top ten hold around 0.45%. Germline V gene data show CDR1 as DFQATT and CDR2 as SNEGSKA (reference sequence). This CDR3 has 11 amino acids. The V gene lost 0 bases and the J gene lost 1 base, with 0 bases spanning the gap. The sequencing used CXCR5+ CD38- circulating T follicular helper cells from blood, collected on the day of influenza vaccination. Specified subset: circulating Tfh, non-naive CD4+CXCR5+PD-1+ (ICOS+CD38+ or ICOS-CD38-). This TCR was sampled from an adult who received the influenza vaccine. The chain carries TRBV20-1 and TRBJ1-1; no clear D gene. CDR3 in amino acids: CSARENTEAFF. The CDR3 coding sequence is TGCAGTGCTAGAGAGAACACTGAAGCTTTCTTT.